These T cell receptor beta chains were read from a single sample in a study of blood T cell repertoires in COVID-19. Data came from immunoSEQ multiplex PCR; TCRdb stores just in-frame clones and leaves some out. Among around 260,000 clones listed, approximately 85% were seen once. The specimen sequenced was PBMCs or T cells enriched from blood (not recorded which). All receptors derive from a woman in her 30s who had recovered from COVID-19. CDR3s include the opening cysteine and the closing phenylalanine or tryptophan. The D gene is left open where the match is weak. Rows may omit the clone size; those that give it use once, few, many or a size class.

CDR3 length	J gene	clone size	D gene	V gene	CDR3 protein	CDR3 DNA
17	TRBJ2-7	-	TRBD1	TRBV11-2	CASSLGARDRAGYEQYF	TGTGCCAGCAGCTTAGGGGCCCGGGACAGGGCGGGCTACGAGCAGTACTTC
15	TRBJ2-5	-	TRBD1	TRBV19	CASSPPGTAGETQYF	TGTGCCAGTAGTCCGCCCGGGACAGCCGGGGAGACCCAGTACTTC
11	TRBJ1-5	-	-	TRBV5-1	CASNNSQPQHF	TGCGCCAGCAATAACAGTCAGCCCCAGCATTTT
17	TRBJ2-1	-	-	TRBV18	CASSRVGDLAGGNEQFF	TGTGCCAGCTCACGGGTCGGCGACCTAGCCGGGGGCAATGAGCAGTTCTTC
15	TRBJ1-4	-	-	TRBV29-1	CSVEDPTGNSEKLFF	TGCAGCGTTGAAGACCCCACAGGGAATAGCGAAAAACTGTTTTTT
14	TRBJ2-7	once	TRBD1	TRBV5-1	CASSLRTGGDEQYF	TGCGCCAGCAGCTTGCGGACAGGGGGCGACGAGCAGTACTTC
17	TRBJ2-1	-	TRBD2	TRBV4-2	CASSQGLSGSSYNEQFF	TGTGCCAGCAGCCAGGGCCTTAGCGGGAGCTCCTACAATGAGCAGTTCTTC
14	TRBJ2-7	-	-	TRBV28	CASSLGGALNEQYF	TGTGCCAGCAGTTTAGGGGGGGCTTTAAACGAGCAGTACTTC
17	TRBJ1-3	-	-	TRBV3-1/TRBV3-2	CASSQTLGVFSGNTIYF	TGTGCCAGCAGCCAAACATTAGGGGTTTTCTCTGGAAACACCATATATTTT
12	TRBJ1-2	-	-	TRBV30	CAWNQQTDGYTF	TGTGCCTGGAATCAGCAGACAGATGGCTACACCTTC
15	TRBJ1-1	-	TRBD1	TRBV11-2	CASSLRTGANTEAFF	TGTGCCAGCAGCCTTCGGACAGGAGCTAACACTGAAGCTTTCTTT
16	TRBJ2-2	-	-	TRBV7-3	CASSPVPGHVTGELFF	TGTGCCAGCAGCCCAGTTCCGGGACACGTCACCGGGGAGCTGTTTTTT
15	TRBJ2-2	-	TRBD1	TRBV5-8	CASSSGTGVDGELFF	TGTGCCAGCAGCTCCGGGACAGGTGTCGACGGGGAGCTGTTTTTT
15	TRBJ2-7	-	-	TRBV7-9	CASSSTGTTAYEQYF	TGTGCCAGCAGCTCCACAGGGACGACAGCCTACGAGCAGTACTTC
16	TRBJ2-3	-	-	TRBV5-6	CASSLIPGVYTDTQYF	TGTGCCAGCAGCTTAATCCCAGGGGTTTACACAGATACGCAGTATTTT
17	TRBJ2-2	-	TRBD1	TRBV6-1	CASSEGQTGGWTGELFF	TGTGCCAGCAGTGAGGGGCAGACAGGGGGCTGGACCGGGGAGCTGTTTTTT
15	TRBJ2-1	-	TRBD2	TRBV19	CASSISGTTSNEQFF	TGTGCCAGTAGTATTAGCGGGACTACCTCTAATGAGCAGTTCTTC
13	TRBJ2-2	-	-	TRBV24-1	CATSEQNTGELFF	TGTGCCACCAGTGAACAAAACACCGGGGAGCTGTTTTTT
15	TRBJ2-3	-	-	TRBV4-2	CASSHASSGTDTQYF	TGTGCCAGCAGCCATGCTTCTAGCGGCACAGATACGCAGTATTTT
15	TRBJ2-5	-	TRBD1	TRBV28	CASRMGQGKQETQYF	TGTGCCAGCAGAATGGGACAGGGGAAACAAGAGACCCAGTACTTC
12	TRBJ1-6	-	-	TRBV3-1/TRBV3-2	CASSQGVSPLHF	TGTGCCAGCAGCCAAGGCGTTTCACCCCTCCACTTT
13	TRBJ1-1	-	-	TRBV28	CASSPHSLTEAFF	TGTGCCAGCAGTCCGCACAGCCTCACTGAAGCTTTCTTT
13	TRBJ1-2	-	TRBD1	TRBV28	CASSLDRGYGYTF	TGTGCCAGCAGTTTAGACAGGGGCTATGGCTACACCTTC
16	TRBJ2-7	-	-	TRBV19	CASSFRQSPTAYEQYF	TGTGCCAGTAGTTTCCGACAGAGTCCGACCGCCTACGAGCAGTACTTC
16	TRBJ1-5	-	TRBD1	TRBV19	CASKWERGLANQPQHF	TGTGCCAGTAAGTGGGAGAGGGGGCTAGCTAATCAGCCCCAGCATTTT
14	TRBJ2-1	-	TRBD1	TRBV6-5	CASSIQGEYNEQFF	TGTGCCAGCAGTATACAGGGGGAATACAATGAGCAGTTCTTC
17	TRBJ1-4	-	-	TRBV4-1	CASSPLWGGTTNEKLFF	TGCGCCAGCAGCCCCCTCTGGGGGGGCACTACTAATGAAAAACTGTTTTTT
15	TRBJ1-2	-	-	TRBV7-9	CASSPPAGESYGYTF	TGTGCCAGCAGCCCCCCCGCAGGGGAAAGCTATGGCTACACCTTC
15	TRBJ2-3	-	-	TRBV5-1	CASSVTGTPSRTQYF	TGCGCCAGCAGCGTCACCGGGACACCTTCTCGGACGCAGTATTTT
15	TRBJ2-3	-	TRBD2	TRBV7-8	CASSLSLATTDTQYF	TGTGCCAGCAGCTTATCACTAGCGACCACAGATACGCAGTATTTT
15	TRBJ2-7	-	TRBD2	TRBV5-5	CASSPGGTSWYEQYF	TGTGCCAGCAGCCCCGGGGGGACCTCCTGGTACGAGCAGTACTTC
17	TRBJ1-6	few	-	TRBV30	CAWSPSGGISYNSPLHF	TGTGCCTGGAGTCCATCGGGAGGGATTTCCTATAATTCACCCCTCCACTTT
14	TRBJ1-5	-	-	TRBV15	CATSRRRGNQPQHF	TGTGCCACCAGCAGGAGACGGGGGAATCAGCCCCAGCATTTT
16	TRBJ2-6	-	TRBD1	TRBV28	CASSSQGAPGANVLTF	TGTGCCAGCAGTTCCCAGGGGGCGCCTGGGGCCAACGTCCTGACTTTC
15	TRBJ2-7	-	TRBD1	TRBV24-1	CATSDRTGGRYEQYF	TGTGCCACCAGTGATCGGACAGGGGGTCGTTACGAGCAGTACTTC
14	TRBJ1-3	-	-	TRBV28	CASSPTRSGNTIYF	TGTGCCAGCAGCCCGACACGGTCTGGAAACACCATATATTTT
13	TRBJ2-7	once	TRBD1	TRBV5-8	CASQEDRDYEQYF	TGTGCCAGCCAAGAGGACAGGGATTACGAGCAGTACTTC
17	TRBJ1-1	-	TRBD1	TRBV28	CASSLTGGYFADTEAFF	TGTGCCAGCAGCTTGACAGGGGGCTATTTCGCGGACACTGAAGCTTTCTTT
15	TRBJ2-3	-	TRBD2	TRBV24-1	CATSGVAGGTDTQYF	TGTGCCACCAGTGGGGTAGCGGGGGGCACAGATACGCAGTATTTT
13	TRBJ2-7	-	TRBD1	TRBV28	CASSWDRLYEQYF	TGTGCCAGCAGTTGGGACAGGCTTTACGAGCAGTACTTC
15	TRBJ2-2	-	TRBD1	TRBV19	CASGPGQSDTGELFF	TGTGCCAGTGGTCCGGGACAGTCGGACACCGGGGAGCTGTTTTTT
17	TRBJ2-2	-	TRBD2	TRBV5-5	CARRGGPRGANTGELFF	TGTGCCCGCCGCGGGGGGCCTCGGGGGGCGAACACCGGGGAGCTGTTTTTT
13	TRBJ1-4	-	-	TRBV10-3	CAISTTDSEKLFF	TGTGCCATCAGTACTACCGACAGCGAAAAACTGTTTTTT
13	TRBJ1-2	-	-	TRBV7-8	CASSLGGNYGYTF	TGTGCCAGCAGCCTCGGTGGTAACTATGGCTACACCTTC
15	TRBJ2-7	-	-	TRBV5-6	CASSFSRGTFNEQYF	TGTGCCAGCAGCTTTAGTAGGGGGACATTCAACGAGCAGTACTTC
13	TRBJ1-5	-	-	TRBV29-1	CSVVLGGDQPQHF	TGCAGCGTTGTATTGGGGGGGGATCAGCCCCAGCATTTT
15	TRBJ1-5	-	TRBD1	TRBV27	CASSADREGNQPQHF	TGTGCCAGCAGTGCGGACAGGGAGGGCAATCAGCCCCAGCATTTT
13	TRBJ2-2	-	-	TRBV2	CASSLDSTGELFF	TGTGCCAGCAGTCTGGACAGCACCGGGGAGCTGTTTTTT
12	TRBJ1-1	-	TRBD1	TRBV28	CASKSDRAEAFF	TGTGCCAGCAAATCCGACAGGGCTGAAGCTTTCTTT
16	TRBJ2-2	-	TRBD2	TRBV9	CASSVAGGRYGGELFF	TGTGCCAGCAGCGTAGCCGGCGGGAGGTATGGCGGGGAGCTGTTTTTT
13	TRBJ1-5	-	-	TRBV19	CASSQQQNQPQHF	TGTGCCAGTAGTCAACAGCAAAATCAGCCCCAGCATTTT
14	TRBJ1-5	-	-	TRBV15	CATANRNSNQPQHF	TGTGCCACCGCTAACCGTAATAGCAATCAGCCCCAGCATTTT
14	TRBJ2-7	-	-	TRBV2	CASRGQSFSSEQYF	TGTGCCAGCAGGGGGCAGTCTTTCTCTAGCGAGCAGTACTTC
16	TRBJ1-1	-	-	TRBV27	CASSPSGRGTSTEAFF	TGTGCCAGCAGTCCATCGGGTAGGGGAACGAGCACTGAAGCTTTCTTT
16	TRBJ1-5	-	TRBD1	TRBV19	CASTPSGQGDNQPQHF	TGTGCCAGTACCCCATCGGGCCAGGGGGACAATCAGCCCCAGCATTTT
13	TRBJ1-6	-	-	TRBV18	CASSPGANSPLHF	TGTGCCAGCTCACCGGGGGCGAATTCACCCCTCCACTTT
15	TRBJ2-7	-	TRBD1	TRBV6-5	CASSYGTGSSYEQYF	TGTGCCAGCAGTTACGGGACAGGTAGCTCCTACGAGCAGTACTTC
15	TRBJ1-2	-	-	TRBV4-1	CASSQDWEINYGYTF	TGCGCCAGCAGCCAAGATTGGGAGATTAACTATGGCTACACCTTC